This TCR beta chain appears in the sequencing data of a study of graft-versus-host responses after intestinal transplantation. Study-wide results and caveats: GvH clonotypes were identified within recipient marrow, with a subset emerging first in ileum or blood.

This clone came up a few times. Its antigen is as yet unknown. Germline V gene data show CDR1 as SNHLY and CDR2 as FYNNEI. The V and J ends lost 6 bases and 8 bases, in that order; junction bases with no gene match: 3. This CDR3 region has 11 residues. The assay was immunoSEQ multiplex PCR, and TCRdb's table has in-frame clones only and misses some. The sample lists more than 95,000 clones, 87% occurring once. This sequence originates from a human donor who received an intestinal transplant. The material was unstimulated CD4+ T cells sorted from spleen or lymph node cells, obtained before intestinal transplant. J is TRBJ1-2 and V is TRBV2; the match to TRBD1 covers 7 bases. The DNA for the CDR3 is TGTGCCAGCAGCGACAGGGAAGGCTACACCTTC. Translating it yields CASSDREGYTF.